This T cell receptor beta chain was profiled in a study of blood T cell repertoires in COVID-19. Germline loops: CDR1 KGHSH, CDR2 LQKENI. The CDR3 is made up of 14 amino acids. The V gene lost 6 bases and the J gene lost 8 bases, with 17 bases spanning the gap. TCRdb's copy holds only in-frame clones and misses some; the assay was immunoSEQ multiplex PCR. The sample has some 50,000 clones, 90% seen once. This chain joins TRBV18 and TRBJ2-1; the D gene is possibly TRBD2 (6 bases). This TCR was recovered from a man aged 35 to 55 with acute or convalescent COVID-19. Material for sequencing was peripheral blood. In nucleotides, the CDR3 is TGTGCCAGCTCGGCTAGCGCAATGATGGATGAGCAGTTCTTC. This translates into CASSASAMMDEQFF.